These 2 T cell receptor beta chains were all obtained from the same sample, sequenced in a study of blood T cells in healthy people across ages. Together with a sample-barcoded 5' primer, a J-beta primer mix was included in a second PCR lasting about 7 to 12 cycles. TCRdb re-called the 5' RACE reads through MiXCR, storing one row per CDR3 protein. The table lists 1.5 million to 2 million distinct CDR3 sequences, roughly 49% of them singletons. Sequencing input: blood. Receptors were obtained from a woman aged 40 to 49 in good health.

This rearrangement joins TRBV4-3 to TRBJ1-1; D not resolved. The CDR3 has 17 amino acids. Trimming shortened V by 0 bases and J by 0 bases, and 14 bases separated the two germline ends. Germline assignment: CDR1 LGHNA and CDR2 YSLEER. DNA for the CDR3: TGCGCCAGCAGCCAAGATCTTTATGACACCTTGAACACTGAAGCTTTCTTT. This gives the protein CASSQDLYDTLNTEAFF.

CDR3 nucleotide sequence: TGCAGTGCTAGTGACAGACTAGCGGGGTCCTCCTACAATGAGCAGTACTTC. Translated: CSASDRLAGSSYNEQYF. The J gene is TRBJ2-5, the V gene TRBV20-1, with 11 bases lining up with TRBD2. This CDR3 contains 17 residues. In germline, CDR1 is DFQATT, CDR2 SNEGSKA (reference sequence). The trim removed 3 bases at V and 11 bases at J, leaving 20 bases unmatched.